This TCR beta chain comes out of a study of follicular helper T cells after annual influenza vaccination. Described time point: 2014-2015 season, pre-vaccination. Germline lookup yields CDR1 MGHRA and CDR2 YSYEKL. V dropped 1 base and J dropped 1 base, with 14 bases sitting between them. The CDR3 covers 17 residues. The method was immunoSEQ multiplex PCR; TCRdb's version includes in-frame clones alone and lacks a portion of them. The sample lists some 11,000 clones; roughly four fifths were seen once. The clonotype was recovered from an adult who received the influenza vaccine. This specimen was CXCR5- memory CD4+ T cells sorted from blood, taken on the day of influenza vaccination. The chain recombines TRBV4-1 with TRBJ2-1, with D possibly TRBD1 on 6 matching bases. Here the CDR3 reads CASSQGPAQGSYNEQFF. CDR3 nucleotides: TGCGCCAGCAGCCAAGGGCCGGCCCAGGGGTCCTACAATGAGCAGTTCTTC.